This entry is about one TCR beta chain. In the study's own analysis: Nucleated cell number was recorded as an estimate derived from reference gene primer amplification. Libraries were prepared by immunoSEQ multiplex PCR; TCRdb keeps only in-frame clonotypes and omits some of them. V and J calls and clone size are copied from that table; D and trimming were computed from the DNA. The sample shows 35,000 to 40,000 clones, over 65% of them seen only once. The record originates from a study of blood T cell repertoires in COVID-19. Study-level background: Sites in the United States, Italy and Spain provided acute and convalescent COVID-19 samples.

The receptor was isolated from a man over 45 with active or convalescent COVID-19. Sequenced sample: peripheral blood.

DNA of the CDR3: TGTGCCAGCAGTCAGTTAGACTATAATTCACCCCTCCACTTT. The encoded protein is CASSQLDYNSPLHF. The rearrangement uses TRBV6-6 and TRBJ1-6, with no clear D. This CDR3 spans 14 amino acids. Per the germline V gene, CDR1 is MNHNY and CDR2 is SVGAGI (reference sequence). V gave up 5 bases and J gave up 3 bases, with 8 bases separating them.